One and the same sample provided the 2 T cell receptor beta chains below, sequenced in a study of blood T cell repertoires in COVID-19. The method was immunoSEQ multiplex PCR; TCRdb's version includes in-frame clones alone and lacks a portion of them. The sample holds some 130,000 clones, almost 70% seen once. The sequencing sample was made of peripheral blood. The receptors originated from a woman between 65 and 79 years old with acute or convalescent COVID-19.

This chain connects TRBV7-2 to TRBJ1-1; weak D call: TRBD1 (5 bases). The germline V gene encodes CDR1 SGHTA and CDR2 FQGNSA. The CDR3 has 12 amino acids. Deletions cut 8 bases from V and 10 bases from J, with 17 bases between. The CDR3 region has the DNA TGTGCCAGCGGTGCGGGACTCCTGGCAGCTTTCTTT. Its protein is CASGAGLLAAFF.

The chain uses TRBV5-1 and TRBJ2-3; 8 nucleotides align to TRBD1. The junction had 5 bases not matched to a gene; V was cut back by 4 bases and J by 1 base. CDR1 and CDR2 from the germline V gene are SGHRS and YFSETQ. The CDR3 contains 15 residues. The DNA of the CDR3 is TGCGCCAGCAGCCAACAGGGGGGAGGCACAGATACGCAGTATTTT. Its translation is CASSQQGGGTDTQYF.